The clone carrying this T cell receptor beta chain was seen a handful of times. Its antigen is not identified. This CDR3 region has 13 residues. Trimming took 1 base from V and 4 from J, leaving 6 bases between them. The germline gives CDR1 LGHNT, CDR2 FRNRAP. The data derive from a study of human T cells and chemical hapten exposure. Study context: Among samples, TCR yields varied mainly because of small differences in pooled library volume. Study-wide results and caveats: Sensitization with DPC brought no change to TCRs above 1 in 1000 in frequency.

TCRdb reprocessed the RACE reads with MiXCR, giving one entry per CDR3 protein. The profile shows roughly 120,000 distinct CDR3 sequences, approximately 9% of them singletons. Time point noted: healthy volunteer bleed at 2 weeks. Extraction yielded total RNA from whole blood (unfractionated). This rearrangement joins TRBV12-5 to TRBJ2-3; no clear D gene. What was sequenced was whole blood. This receptor was identified in a male donor in good health. Some clones in this sample may be carry-over from other donors' samples. CDR3 loop: CASGLEGPDTQYF. The DNA of the CDR3 is TGTGCTAGTGGTTTGGAGGGCCCAGATACGCAGTATTTT.